This TCR beta chain was found in a study of cytomegalovirus exposure and HLA in healthy donors. Study background: Earlier sequencing of about 200 million T cells yielded around 100 million unique TCR beta sequences.

Use of 60 Vbeta and 13 Jbeta primers characterized the PCR. Clones were sequenced by immunoSEQ multiplex PCR, and TCRdb holds only the in-frame ones, with some missing. The table has approximately 150,000 clones, roughly 80% seen once. CDR1 and CDR2 (germline): SGHDT, YYEEEE. The CDR3 is 14 residues long. The V gene lost 1 base and the J gene lost 0 bases, with 7 bases spanning the gap. General observations from the study: Later analysis demonstrated an association between a missense DCLRE1C variant and TCR beta V- and J-gene trimming. Within an earlier analysis, most TCR beta V segments proved productive either about 90% or about 30% of the time.

As concerns this clone: As yet, its antigen is unknown.

The TCR comes from a female donor in good health and CMV-seronegative. The sequenced sample consisted of PBMCs. The chain joins TRBV5-6 to TRBJ2-5; D is uncertain. CDR3 residues: CASSLPQDQETQYF. CDR3 DNA: TGTGCCAGCAGCTTGCCACAAGACCAAGAGACCCAGTACTTC. Full variable domain (remainder filled in from reference TRBV5-6 and TRBJ2-5): DAGVTQSPTHLIKTRGQQVTLRCSPKSGHDTVSWYQQALGQGPQFIFQYYEEEERQRGNFPDRFSGHQFPNYSSELNVNALLLGDSALYLCASSLPQDQETQYFGPGTRLLVL.